This T cell receptor (beta chain) came from a study of T cells in Graves' hyperthyroidism and ophthalmopathy. Study background: Staff took peripheral blood when the initial diagnosis was made, before any treatment began. General observations from the study: Appearing also in blood were most of the thyroid clonotypes expanded above 0.001. The model identified upcoming ophthalmopathy a median approximately 6.4 months ahead of onset.

Per the germline V gene, CDR1 is GTSNPN and CDR2 is SVGIG (reference sequence). This CDR3 has 18 residues. The V end lost 0 bases, the J end lost 0 bases, and 18 bases lay between the germline ends. In its sample, this clonotype was seen many times. Its antigen remains unidentified. From RNA transcripts, TCR beta CDR3 regions were amplified. Researchers ran a first-round RT-PCR on the TCR CDR3 using the HTBI primer set. TCRdb reanalysed the multiplex PCR reads using MiXCR and keeps one entry per CDR3 protein. This sample has 500,000 to 550,000 distinct CDR3 sequences, with about 20% found just once. Lactation, pregnancy, other autoimmune disease or uncontrolled infection excluded patients.

Sequencing was carried out using blood. The gene calls are TRBV30 and TRBJ2-4; no firm D call. This TCR derives from a man aged 35 to 55 with Graves' ophthalmopathy. Here the CDR3 DNA reads TGTGCCTGGAGTGTACGGATGAGCCGACACTTAGCCAAAAACATTCAGTACTTC. Translating gives CAWSVRMSRHLAKNIQYF. Filled out from reference TRBV30 and TRBJ2-4, the complete variable domain reads SQTIHQWPATLVQPVGSPLSLECTVEGTSNPNLYWYRQAAGRGLQLLFYSVGIGQISSEVPQNLSASRPQDRQFILSSKKLLLSDSGFYLCAWSVRMSRHLAKNIQYFGAGTRLSVL.